This T cell receptor (beta chain) was captured by sequencing in a study of type 1 regulatory T cells. Study summary: An in vitro protocol generated T-allo10, a Tr1-enriched, alloantigen-specific CD4 T cell product.

Germline V lookup: CDR1 MNHNS, CDR2 SASEGT. The V gene end was trimmed by 5 bases and the J gene end by 0 bases; junction bases not matched to a gene: 5. This CDR3 comprises 15 residues. In TCRdb, the reads were re-called with MiXCR into one record per CDR3 protein. Seen here are 90,000 to 100,000 distinct CDR3 sequences, less than 40% observed once, and the top ten hold 2% to 2.5%. This TCR was recovered from a human donor in good health. Specimen: CD4+ T cells, either the whole sample or a sorted fraction (not recorded which). This chain joins TRBV6-1 and TRBJ2-5, with 8 positions matching TRBD1. CDR3 loop: CASSRQGLDQETQYF. CDR3 coding DNA: TGTGCCAGCAGTCGACAGGGGCTCGACCAAGAGACCCAGTACTTC.